The 21 T cell receptor beta chains below come from one sample, sequenced in a study of blood T cell repertoires in COVID-19 (dated by TCRdb to the early 2020s). Library prep was done by the immunoSEQ multiplex PCR assay. TCRdb holds this immuneACCESS table with in-frame rearrangements only. Some clones are missing; in checked studies, unresolved V genes explain under half, and the rest has no known cause. Here the sample has some 250,000 clones; around 81% occur a single time. 2.5% to 3.5% of the sample comes from the top ten. Sequencing was performed on peripheral blood. Every receptor here comes from a woman aged 55-69 years with active or convalescent COVID-19.

The V and J genes are TRBV7-6 and TRBJ1-6; D perhaps matches TRBD1 (5 bases). Germline CDR1 reads SGHVS; CDR2 reads FNYEAQ. CDR3 length equals 13 residues. Trimming removed 5 bases at V and 9 bases at J, with 11 bases between. Here the CDR3 DNA reads TGTGCCAGCAGCGCGCAGCAGGGTTCACCCCTCCACTTT. Protein sequence: CASSAQQGSPLHF.

The rearrangement links TRBV7-3 to TRBJ1-5; D possibly corresponds to TRBD1 (5 bases). CDR1 and CDR2 from the germline V gene are SGHTA and FQGTGA. V was clipped by 0 bases and J by 4 bases, with 7 bases between them. This CDR3 is 14 amino acids long. The CDR3 protein is CASSLTQGNQPQHF. The CDR3 DNA follows: TGTGCCAGCAGCTTAACGCAGGGTAATCAGCCCCAGCATTTT.

V usage is TRBV7-3 and J usage is TRBJ2-1, with 8 bases fitting TRBD1. The junction had 6 bases not matched to a gene; V was cut back by 2 bases and J by 6 bases. The CDR3 has 15 amino acids. Germline CDR1 SGHTA, CDR2 FQGTGA. DNA for the CDR3: TGTGCCAGCAGCTTAGGGGACAGGCCTACCAATGAGCAGTTCTTC. Translation: CASSLGDRPTNEQFF.

As for this clone: Other DNA sequences in the same sample also yield this CDR3. The chain carries TRBV6-2 or TRBV6-3 and TRBJ2-1, with TRBD2 matching over 8 bases. Germline CDR1 reads MNHEY; CDR2 reads SVGEGT. V lost 4 bases to trimming and J lost 7 bases; unmatched junction nucleotides: 9. The length of the CDR3 is 15 residues. The CDR3 DNA is TGTGCCAGCAGTTTAAGCGGGGGTTCGTATAATGAGCAGTTCTTC. This codes for CASSLSGGSYNEQFF.

This clone was found a few times. The chain has TRBV18 and TRBJ2-5; D may be TRBD2 (5 bases). Germline V gene lookup returns CDR1 KGHSH and CDR2 LQKENI. This CDR3 region has 16 residues. V lost 3 bases to trimming and J lost 2 bases, with 16 bases between them. CDR3: CASSPGSSGLQETQYF. The DNA for the CDR3 is TGTGCCAGCTCACCGGGCTCCAGCGGACTTCAAGAGACCCAGTACTTC.

This chain uses TRBV18 with TRBJ2-3; tentative D call: TRBD2 (6 bases). The germline CDR1 and CDR2 sequences are KGHSH and LQKENI. With 3 bases removed from V and 2 bases from J, the gap between germline ends came to 15 bases. The CDR3 is 16 amino acids. This CDR3 is CASSPGVGSTTDTQYF. Here the CDR3 DNA reads TGTGCCAGCTCACCGGGGGTCGGGAGCACCACAGATACGCAGTATTTT.

The gene calls are TRBV13 and TRBJ2-3, with D possibly matching TRBD1 (5 bases). This CDR3 spans 17 amino acids. Germline V gives CDR1 PRHDT, CDR2 FYEKMQ (reference sequence). V lost 2 bases, J lost 6 bases, and 21 bases lay in between. The CDR3 DNA follows: TGTGCCAGCAGCTTACGTCAGGGTGGCCACCACGGGGATACGCAGTATTTT. Protein sequence: CASSLRQGGHHGDTQYF.

Only a few counts were recorded for this clone. The CDR3 bases are TGTGCCAGCAGCACCACAGGGGGGTACGGCTACACCTTC. Translating it yields CASSTTGGYGYTF. The gene calls are TRBV14 and TRBJ1-2; 8 nucleotides line up with TRBD1. V gave up 5 bases and J gave up 8 bases; unmatched junction bases: 7. The CDR3 totals 13 residues. Germline V CDR1 and CDR2: SGHDN, FVKESK.

The gene calls are TRBV20-1 and TRBJ2-7; weak D call: TRBD2 (6 bases). Looked up from germline, CDR1 is DFQATT and CDR2 is SNEGSKA (reference sequence). The length of the CDR3 is 11 residues. V dropped 6 bases and J dropped 6 bases, with 12 bases sitting between them. CDR3 protein: CSAAPGVEQYF. CDR3 DNA sequence: TGCAGTGCCGCCCCGGGGGTCGAGCAGTACTTC.

V gene TRBV10-3 combines with J gene TRBJ2-3; 16 bases agree with TRBD2. With 5 bases clipped from V and 4 bases from J, the junction kept 3 bases outside the gene matches. The germline V gene has CDR1 ENHRY and CDR2 SYGVKD. The CDR3 runs to 16 residues. In nucleotides, the CDR3 is TGTGCCATCAGTCCCGGGACTAGCGGGGGGGCAGATACGCAGTATTTT. Translating it yields CAISPGTSGGADTQYF.

The V and J genes are TRBV30 and TRBJ1-6; 11 bases align to TRBD1. This CDR3 region has 14 residues. The germline gives CDR1 GTSNPN, CDR2 SVGIG (reference sequence). Trimming cost V 4 bases and J 14 bases; bases outside gene matches: 10. The CDR3 bases are TGTGCCTGGATCACCGGGACAGGGGGATTCTCCCTCCACTTT. Translation: CAWITGTGGFSLHF.

This chain joins TRBV3-1 (or the pseudogene TRBV3-2) and TRBJ2-5, with 14 bases that match TRBD2. The CDR3 is 18 amino acids. Germline lookup yields CDR1 LGHDT and CDR2 YNNKEL (reference sequence). V dropped 0 bases and J dropped 1; count of bases not matched to a gene: 4. CDR3 in DNA: TGTGCCAGCAGCCAAGATCCGGGGACTAGCGGGGGCCAAGAGACCCAGTACTTC. Protein product: CASSQDPGTSGGQETQYF.

This clone was observed a few times. The V and J genes are TRBV19 and TRBJ2-1, with 9 bases aligning to TRBD1. The CDR3 sequence is 16 residues long. The germline gives CDR1 LNHDA, CDR2 SQIVND (reference sequence). The V gene end was trimmed by 3 bases and the J gene end by 1 base; junction bases not matched to a gene: 4. The CDR3 coding sequence is TGTGCCAGTAGTATTCTAGGACAGGGGTCCTACAATGAGCAGTTCTTC. It is translated as CASSILGQGSYNEQFF.

The chain joins TRBV6-2 or TRBV6-3 to TRBJ2-5, with no clear D. CDR3 size: 14 residues. V lost 2 bases to trimming and J lost 2 bases, with 9 bases between them. CDR1 MNHEY and CDR2 SVGEGT come from the germline V gene. The CDR3 spells CASSYGGQQETQYF. CDR3 coding DNA: TGTGCCAGCAGTTACGGTGGGCAGCAAGAGACCCAGTACTTC.

This clone has only one observation. V usage is TRBV5-4 and J usage is TRBJ1-4; TRBD1 matches 7 bases. V lost 2 bases and J lost 7; bases outside the gene matches: 8. Per the germline V gene, CDR1 is SGHNT and CDR2 is YYREEE (reference sequence). This CDR3 is built from 15 residues. The CDR3 bases are TGTGCCAGCAGCTTAAGGACAGGAGGGAGTGAAAAACTGTTTTTT. Translation gives CASSLRTGGSEKLFF. Full variable domain (rest looked up from reference TRBV5-4 and TRBJ1-4): ETGVTQSPTHLIKTRGQQVTLRCSSQSGHNTVSWYQQALGQGPQFIFQYYREEENGRGNFPPRFSGLQFPNYSSELNVNALELDDSALYLCASSLRTGGSEKLFFGSGTQLSVL.

The chain links TRBV24-1 to TRBJ2-7; maybe TRBD1 (5 bases). V was cut by 3 bases and J by 2 bases, with 10 bases left in between. CDR3 length equals 14 residues. The V gene's germline CDR1 is KGHDR and CDR2 SFDVKD. The CDR3 DNA sequence: TGTGCCACCAGTGATCCCAGGGTCCCCTACGAGCAGTACTTC. This encodes CATSDPRVPYEQYF.

The rearrangement uses TRBV5-8 and TRBJ1-1; no clear D. Germline CDR1 is SGHTS and CDR2 is YDEGEE. The CDR3 contains 13 residues. The V end was cut by 0 bases, the J end by 3 bases, with 6 bases between. As DNA, the CDR3 is TGTGCCAGCAGCTTGGGACACTACACTGAAGCTTTCTTT. As protein: CASSLGHYTEAFF.

V and J are TRBV27 and TRBJ1-5, with D possibly TRBD1 on 5 matching bases. Trimming removed 3 bases from V and 5 bases from J, with 11 bases in between. In germline, CDR1 is MNHEY, CDR2 SMNVEV (reference sequence). The CDR3 consists of 14 residues. Here the CDR3 reads CASSLGWGDQPQHF. In DNA, the CDR3 is TGTGCCAGCAGTTTGGGATGGGGGGATCAGCCCCAGCATTTT.

The chain joins TRBV12-3 or TRBV12-4 to TRBJ1-4; unclear D gene. V lost 7 bases and J lost 3, with 9 bases in between. The CDR3 has 13 amino acids. The CDR3 loop reads CASTSGPNEKLFF. CDR3 DNA sequence: TGTGCCAGCACCTCGGGTCCTAATGAAAAACTGTTTTTT.

The chain combines TRBV5-1 with TRBJ2-2, with D maybe TRBD1 (6 bases). CDR1 is SGHRS, CDR2 YFSETQ, per germline. The CDR3 extends over 14 amino acids. Trimming left V 5 bases short and J 4 bases short, with 12 bases between. The CDR3 DNA reads as TGCGCCAGCAGAACAGGGTCGAGCACCGGGGAGCTGTTTTTT. Its protein is CASRTGSSTGELFF.

In DNA, the CDR3 is TGTGCCAGCTCACTACAGGGGGCGAGGGACACTGAAGCTTTCTTT. Protein product: CASSLQGARDTEAFF. This chain connects TRBV18 to TRBJ1-1; 9 bases map to TRBD1. After removal of 4 bases from V and 3 bases from J, the junction contained 6 bases not matched to a gene. Germline-derived CDR1 and CDR2 are KGHSH and LQKENI. There are 15 residues in the CDR3.